Following are 13 T cell receptor beta chains from one sample sequenced in a study of T cell responses to AZD1222 COVID-19 vaccine. The table came from immunoSEQ multiplex PCR; TCRdb's copy has only in-frame clones and leaves some out. Of about 110,000 clones in the sample, roughly nine tenths were seen once. The sequences come from peripheral blood, collected on day 0 of AZD1222 vaccination. The receptors shown here come from an adult in good health.

The CDR3 protein is CASSISGTVNTEAFF. The CDR3 DNA follows: TGCGCCAGCAGCATTTCCGGGACAGTGAACACTGAAGCTTTCTTT. V is TRBV5-1 and J is TRBJ1-1; TRBD1 matches at 7 bases. The CDR3 has 15 amino acids. Germline CDR1 SGHRS, CDR2 YFSETQ. Unmatched junction bases numbered 6, after V lost 4 bases and J lost 0 bases.

The V and J genes are TRBV28 and TRBJ1-1; D remains ambiguous. Germline lookup yields CDR1 MDHEN and CDR2 SYDVKM. The CDR3 sequence is 13 residues long. V dropped 5 bases and J dropped 1 base, with 8 bases sitting between them. CDR3: CASSRGANTEAFF. Written as DNA, the CDR3 is TGTGCCAGCAGTCGAGGTGCGAACACTGAAGCTTTCTTT.

Here the CDR3 DNA reads TGTGCCAGCAGCTTCGACAGGCAGGATGGCTACACCTTC. Translated, it gives CASSFDRQDGYTF. The chain recombines TRBV7-2 with TRBJ1-2; possible D gene TRBD1, 6 bases. The CDR3 runs to 13 residues. CDR1 and CDR2 from the germline V gene are SGHTA and FQGNSA. V lost 3 bases, J lost 6 bases, and 11 bases lay in between.

The chain carries TRBV15 and TRBJ2-1; no clear D gene. Germline V gene data show CDR1 as LNHNV and CDR2 as YYDKDF (reference sequence). V lost 1 base and J 10 bases, leaving 8 bases between the germline ends. The length of the CDR3 is 12 residues. The chain's CDR3 is CATSRGLREQFF. For the CDR3, the DNA is TGTGCCACCAGCAGAGGCCTGAGGGAGCAGTTCTTC.

The chain uses TRBV7-2 and TRBJ2-3; D gene uncertain. There are 13 residues in the CDR3. CDR1 SGHTA and CDR2 FQGNSA come from the germline V gene. V shed 4 bases and J shed 2 bases, with 7 bases lying between them. CDR3 region: CASSSSPTDTQYF. The CDR3 DNA reads TGTGCCAGCAGCTCCTCCCCCACAGATACGCAGTATTTT.

The V gene is TRBV28, the J gene TRBJ2-7, with D perhaps matching TRBD1 (6 bases). Trimming removed 3 bases at V and 4 bases at J, with 10 bases between. Germline CDR1 and CDR2: MDHEN and SYDVKM. The length of the CDR3 is 13 residues. CDR3 in DNA: TGTGCCAGCAGTTTTCAGGGGATATACGAGCAGTACTTC. This encodes CASSFQGIYEQYF.

Remarks on this clone: Other DNA sequences of this sample code for an identical CDR3. The chain couples TRBV6-2 or TRBV6-3 to TRBJ1-6; D might be TRBD1 (5 bases). CDR1 is MNHEY, CDR2 SVGEGT, per germline. The CDR3 is made up of 14 amino acids. Trimming removed 2 bases at V and 10 bases at J, with 12 bases between. The CDR3 DNA reads TGTGCCAGCAGTTACCAGGGCAGGCGATCACCCCTCCACTTT. This translates into CASSYQGRRSPLHF.

The rearrangement joins TRBV21-1 to TRBJ1-3. TRBV21-1 is a pseudogene segment. The CDR3 loop spans 16 amino acids. In nucleotides, the CDR3 is TGTGCCAGCAGCGTCCTAAAAGAGGGGTTCGGAAACACCATATATTTT. Amino acid sequence: CASSVLKEGFGNTIYF.

The chain is built from TRBV5-8 and TRBJ2-1; 8 nucleotides align to TRBD2. V trimming: 4 bases; J trimming: 10 bases; junction bases outside the gene matches: 10. Germline V lookup: CDR1 SGHTS, CDR2 YDEGEE. The CDR3 contains 14 residues. The CDR3 DNA follows: TGTGCCAGCAGCACCGGGACTAGTCGAGGGGAGCAGTTCTTC. This gives the protein CASSTGTSRGEQFF.

This clone has just one count. The chain employs TRBV9 and TRBJ2-7; 8 bases are shared with TRBD1. The V segment lost 3 bases and the J segment 4 bases; nucleotides outside the gene matches: 6. This CDR3 comprises 14 residues. Per the germline V gene, CDR1 is SGDLS and CDR2 is YYNGEE. CDR3 coding DNA: TGTGCCAGCAGCGGCGGGGACAGGTCTTACGAGCAGTACTTC. Protein: CASSGGDRSYEQYF.

This clone was observed a few times. The J gene is TRBJ2-7, the V gene TRBV11-2; tentatively, D is TRBD1 (6 bases). Germline V gene sequence: CDR1 SGHAT, CDR2 FQNNGV. Trimming stripped 1 base from V and 3 bases from J, with 7 bases between. The length of the CDR3 is 13 residues. The CDR3 DNA follows: TGTGCCAGCAGCTTAGGGACAGTCTACGAGCAGTACTTC. It yields the protein CASSLGTVYEQYF. Full variable domain (missing parts from reference TRBV11-2 and TRBJ2-7): EAGVAQSPRYKIIEKRQSVAFWCNPISGHATLYWYQQILGQGPKLLIQFQNNGVVDDSQLPKDRFSAERLKGVDSTLKIQPAKLEDSAVYLCASSLGTVYEQYFGPGTRLTVT.

The chain has TRBV7-9 and TRBJ2-1, with D possibly called TRBD1 or TRBD2 (5 bases each). The CDR3 covers 14 residues. The germline V and J ends were trimmed by 3 bases and 3 bases, with 9 bases remaining between them. Germline CDR1 is SEHNR and CDR2 is FQNEAQ (reference sequence). The CDR3 sequence is CASSFGTNYNEQFF. The CDR3 nucleotides are TGTGCCAGCAGCTTCGGGACCAACTACAATGAGCAGTTCTTC.

The chain joins TRBV30 to TRBJ2-1; tentatively, D is TRBD2 (6 bases). CDR1 and CDR2 (germline): GTSNPN, SVGIG (reference sequence). V was cut by 0 bases and J by 10 bases, with 19 bases left in between. The CDR3 spans 15 residues. As DNA, the CDR3 is TGTGCCTGGAGTGTACGGAGGGCCTGGAGGGGCGAGCAGTTCTTC. Encoded protein: CAWSVRRAWRGEQFF.